Sequencing of this TCR beta chain was carried out in a study of identical twins. Whole-study findings and limits: Diverse VJ usage suggested most zero-insertion clonotypes were not invariant T cells.

V lost 5 bases to trimming and J lost 5 bases; unmatched junction nucleotides: 10. The CDR3 is 15 amino acids. Germline values: CDR1 SGHTA, CDR2 FQGNSA. A universal primer site came from template switching; cDNA carried unique molecular identifiers. Via MiXCR, TCRdb re-called the 5' RACE reads, giving one row per CDR3 protein. The data show about 200,000 distinct CDR3 sequences, about 7.5% seen once. All donors comprised healthy Caucasians. A word on this clonotype: Antigen: not known.

The same data also went into a second study, on yellow fever vaccine responses in identical twins. From that report: Among the twins, the vaccine T cell response reportedly seemed partly convergent and partly personalized.

The TCR was taken from a woman aged 18-30 years in good health. The chain recombines TRBV7-2 with TRBJ2-5; TRBD2 agrees at 8 bases. The specimen was memory (CD45RO+) T cells sorted from blood. The CDR3 bases are TGTGCCAGCAGCCCAATAGCGGGGTATCTGGAGACCCAGTACTTC. It codes for CASSPIAGYLETQYF.